This TCR beta chain was sequenced in a study of blood T cell repertoires in COVID-19. Study background: From the United States, Italy and Spain came samples of acute and convalescent COVID-19. T cells, B-cell-depleted T cells, or PBMCs provided the cDNA or gDNA that served as material.

Authors' processing steps: By means of reference gene primer amplification, nucleated cell counts were estimated. Assay used: immunoSEQ multiplex PCR; TCRdb lists only in-frame clones, some missing. V and J calls and clone size are as listed in that table; D and trimming were resolved from the DNA. The table has roughly 100,000 clones, 80% to 90% seen once. The CDR3 runs 17 residues. The V end was cut by 1 base, the J end by 4 bases, with 17 bases between. Germline V gives CDR1 MNHEY, CDR2 SMNVEV (reference sequence). The chain couples TRBV27 to TRBJ2-1; D is possibly TRBD2 (6 bases). The sequence derives from a woman older than 75 with acute or convalescent COVID-19. The sequenced sample consisted of peripheral blood. CDR3 nucleotides: TGTGCCAGCAGTTTATGGAAAAGGGACTGGGGATACAATGAGCAGTTCTTC. Protein product: CASSLWKRDWGYNEQFF.